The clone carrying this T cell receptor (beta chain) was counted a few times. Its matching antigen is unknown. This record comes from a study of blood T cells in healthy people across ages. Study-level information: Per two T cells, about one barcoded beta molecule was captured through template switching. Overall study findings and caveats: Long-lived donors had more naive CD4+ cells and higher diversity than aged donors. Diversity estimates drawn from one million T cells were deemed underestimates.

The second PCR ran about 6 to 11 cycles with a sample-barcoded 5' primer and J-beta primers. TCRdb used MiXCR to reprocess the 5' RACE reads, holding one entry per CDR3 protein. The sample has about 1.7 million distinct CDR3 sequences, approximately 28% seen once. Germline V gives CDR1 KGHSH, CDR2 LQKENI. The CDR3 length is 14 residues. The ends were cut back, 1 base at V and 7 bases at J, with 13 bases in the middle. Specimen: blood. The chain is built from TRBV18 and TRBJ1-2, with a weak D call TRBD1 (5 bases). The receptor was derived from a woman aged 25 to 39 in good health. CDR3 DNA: TGTGCCAGCTCACCACGTCGGACGGGGGGTGGCTACACCTTC. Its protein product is CASSPRRTGGGYTF.